The 25 T cell receptor beta chains reported below all come from one sample, sequenced in a study of human T cells and chemical hapten exposure. Using its own MiXCR run on the RACE reads, TCRdb lists one record per CDR3 protein. The table includes 70,000 or so distinct CDR3 sequences, around 10% detected once. Specified time point: patch test 3, about 24 weeks after DPC sensitization. This sample's treatment: therapeutic diphenylcyclopropenone sensitization with weekly scalp DPC. The sample in question was whole blood, obtained in connection with sensitization to the hapten diphenylcyclopropenone (DPC). The receptors were sampled from a woman aged 45-60 years with alopecia areata. Some clones in this sample may be carry-over from other donors' samples.

This clonotype has just a few counts. This rearrangement joins TRBV11-2 to TRBJ2-6; TRBD1 matches at 7 bases. V shed 5 bases, J shed 0 bases, and the junction held 16 bases outside the gene matches. The CDR3 length is 20 residues. Per the germline V gene, CDR1 is SGHAT and CDR2 is FQNNGV. CDR3 bases: TGTGCCAGCAGCCCGAGAGGGGGTGGGACAGTCGCCTCTGGGGCCAACGTCCTGACTTTC. Translation: CASSPRGGGTVASGANVLTF.

This clonotype was recorded many times. The J gene is TRBJ2-4, the V gene TRBV28; no firm D call. The CDR3 runs to 15 residues. V lost 5 bases and J lost 5, with 16 bases in between. Germline V gives CDR1 MDHEN, CDR2 SYDVKM. The DNA of the CDR3 is TGTGCCAGCAGTCCTCATCTTGGTTGGGAAAACATTCAGTACTTC. It codes for CASSPHLGWENIQYF.

This chain uses TRBV4-2 with TRBJ1-6; 9 bases line up with TRBD1. The germline V gene encodes CDR1 LGHNA and CDR2 YNFKEQ. The trim removed 5 bases at V and 7 bases at J, leaving 6 bases unmatched. CDR3 size: 15 residues. CDR3 bases: TGTGCCAGCAGCAACAACGACAGGGGGAATTCACCCCTCCACTTT. Translating it yields CASSNNDRGNSPLHF.

Many counts were recorded for this clonotype. The genes are TRBV6-2 or TRBV6-3 and TRBJ2-5; D remains unclear. The CDR3 loop spans 13 amino acids. The germline V gene has CDR1 MNHEY and CDR2 SVGEGT. Trimming left V 3 bases short and J 5 bases short, with 10 bases between. This CDR3 reads CASSYTISETQYF. The CDR3 DNA sequence: TGTGCCAGCAGTTATACGATATCGGAGACCCAGTACTTC.

The rearrangement joins TRBV11-2 to TRBJ2-1; TRBD2 agrees at 13 bases. Germline V gene sequence: CDR1 SGHAT, CDR2 FQNNGV. The V and J ends lost 5 bases and 12 bases, in that order; junction bases with no gene match: 10. This CDR3 comprises 15 residues. CDR3 sequence reads: CASSGGLAGPVGQFF. CDR3 nucleotide sequence: TGTGCCAGCAGCGGGGGACTAGCGGGGCCTGTGGGGCAGTTCTTC.

V gene TRBV5-1 combines with J gene TRBJ2-7; D not certain. Trimming took off 0 bases at V and 0 bases at J, with 7 bases between the two ends. Germline values: CDR1 SGHRS, CDR2 YFSETQ. CDR3 length equals 14 residues. CDR3 in DNA: TGCGCCAGCAGCTTGGATGTCGGCTCCTACGAGCAGTACTTC. Encoded protein: CASSLDVGSYEQYF.

This clonotype was seen ten or more times. The chain is built from TRBV7-9 and TRBJ1-1, with 8 bases lining up with TRBD1. J was trimmed by 7 bases and V by 2 bases; bases with no gene match: 3. The length of the CDR3 is 13 residues. Looked up from germline, CDR1 is SEHNR and CDR2 is FQNEAQ (reference sequence). The CDR3 is CASSLRTGSEAFF. The CDR3 DNA is TGTGCCAGCAGCTTAAGGACAGGGAGTGAAGCTTTCTTT.

The genes are TRBV11-2 and TRBJ2-1; perhaps TRBD1 as D (6 bases). The V gene's germline CDR1 is SGHAT and CDR2 FQNNGV. Between the trimmed V and J ends, which lost 5 bases and 0 bases, there was a span of 17 bases. The CDR3 has 17 amino acids. Here the CDR3 DNA reads TGTGCCAGCAGCCTAATGGGGGCCGCTAGCTCCTACAATGAGCAGTTCTTC. Encoded protein: CASSLMGAASSYNEQFF.

The chain joins TRBV5-4 to TRBJ2-7; 8 nucleotides agree with TRBD1. The CDR3 length is 14 residues. The ends lost 0 bases at V and 3 bases at J; junction bases unmatched: 2. CDR1 and CDR2 (germline): SGHNT, YYREEE (reference sequence). CDR3 region: CASSLDRGSYEQYF. The CDR3 DNA is TGTGCCAGCAGCTTGGACAGGGGGAGCTACGAGCAGTACTTC. The full variable domain, completed using reference TRBV5-4 and TRBJ2-7, is ETGVTQSPTHLIKTRGQQVTLRCSSQSGHNTVSWYQQALGQGPQFIFQYYREEENGRGNFPPRFSGLQFPNYSSELNVNALELDDSALYLCASSLDRGSYEQYFGPGTRLTVT.

The rearrangement uses TRBV18 and TRBJ2-3; TRBD2 matches 8 bases. The V gene end was trimmed by 6 bases and the J gene end by 1 base; junction bases not matched to a gene: 9. Germline CDR1 and CDR2: KGHSH and LQKENI. CDR3 size: 16 residues. The CDR3 loop is CASSPAARGGTDTQYF. In nucleotides, the CDR3 is TGTGCCAGCTCCCCTGCTGCGCGGGGGGGCACAGATACGCAGTATTTT.

The J gene is TRBJ1-2, the V gene TRBV4-1; possibly TRBD1 for D (6 bases). The germline CDR1 and CDR2 sequences are MGHRA and YSYEKL. CDR3 length equals 16 residues. V lost 4 bases, J lost 5 bases, and 20 bases lay in between. CDR3 region: CASSPGDTYSGYGYTF. DNA of the CDR3: TGCGCCAGCAGCCCCGGGGACACCTATTCAGGGTATGGCTACACCTTC.

This sequence joins TRBV20-1 and TRBJ2-5; D gene ambiguous. CDR3 length: 14 residues. CDR1 is DFQATT and CDR2 is SNEGSKA in the germline V gene (reference sequence). Trimming removed 6 bases at V and 2 bases at J, with 16 bases between. The CDR3 DNA follows: TGCAGTGCGTCTATAGAAGCGACACAAGAGACCCAGTACTTC. Amino acid sequence: CSASIEATQETQYF.

As for this clonotype: A much larger clone lies a single base off, so this may be a read error. Because it lacks the conserved phenylalanine or tryptophan at the end, this CDR3 is likely a read error. This chain joins TRBV20-1 and TRBJ2-7, with D perhaps given as TRBD1 or TRBD2 (5 bases each). This CDR3 is 12 amino acids long. Germline V CDR1 and CDR2: DFQATT, SNEGSKA (reference sequence). The V end lost 7 bases, the J end lost 2 bases, and 12 bases lay between the germline ends. DNA for the CDR3: TGCAGTGGTTGGGGGTTTGCCTACGAGCAGTACTCC. Translation gives CSGWGFAYEQYS.

In this sample, this clonotype turned up many times. The chain combines TRBV2 with TRBJ2-7; D not resolved. The CDR3 runs to 15 residues. Germline CDR1 and CDR2: SNHLY and FYNNEI. The ends were cut back, 1 base at V and 0 bases at J, with 10 bases in the middle. The DNA for the CDR3 is TGTGCCAGCAGTGAAGAACAGAGAAGCTCCTACGAGCAGTACTTC. It is translated as CASSEEQRSSYEQYF.

This clonotype was observed many times. The genes are TRBV29-1 and TRBJ1-1, with D perhaps TRBD1 (6 bases). The CDR3 sequence is 13 residues long. CDR1 and CDR2 from the germline V gene are SQVTM and ANQGSEA. With 6 bases removed from V and 1 base from J, the gap between germline ends came to 12 bases. DNA for the CDR3: TGCAGCGTAGCCATAGGGGGGAACACTGAAGCTTTCTTT. The encoded protein is CSVAIGGNTEAFF.

This clonotype was observed at least ten times. The chain uses TRBV2 and TRBJ2-3; TRBD1 might be the D (6 bases). V was clipped by 6 bases and J by 6 bases, with 10 bases between them. The CDR3 runs 12 residues. Germline CDR1 reads SNHLY; CDR2 reads FYNNEI. CDR3 in amino acids: CASSRDMDTQYF. For the CDR3, the DNA is TGTGCCAGCAGCCGGGACATGGATACGCAGTATTTT.

CDR3 loop: CASSGEGLAGGLYVYEQFF. For the CDR3, the DNA is TGTGCCAGCAGTGGCGAGGGACTAGCGGGGGGCCTTTATGTTTATGAGCAGTTCTTC. V gene TRBV2 combines with J gene TRBJ2-1; 15 bases map to TRBD2. Germline trimming cut 4 bases from V and 8 bases from J; bases unmatched to any gene: 15. This CDR3 has 19 residues. CDR1 and CDR2 from the germline V gene are SNHLY and FYNNEI.

This clonotype was seen repeatedly, ten times or more. CDR3 nucleotide sequence: TGCAGTGCTAGACGTCGGGGAAGTAGCAATCAGCCCCAGCATTTT. Its protein product is CSARRRGSSNQPQHF. The V call is TRBV20-1, the J call TRBJ1-5, with D unclear. Trimming took 2 bases from V and 0 from J, leaving 11 bases between them. The CDR3 loop spans 15 amino acids. Germline V gene data show CDR1 as DFQATT and CDR2 as SNEGSKA (reference sequence).

This clonotype occurred a few times. This CDR3 reads CASSLPGLSEKLFF. The CDR3 DNA is TGTGCCAGCAGCCTCCCGGGACTCTCTGAAAAACTGTTTTTT. The chain is built from TRBV7-2 and TRBJ1-4; a weak D match, TRBD1 (5 bases). The CDR3 has 14 residues. Trimming took 5 bases from V and 7 from J, leaving 14 bases between them. Per germline, CDR1 SGHTA and CDR2 FQGNSA.

In its sample, this clonotype was seen many times. This chain uses TRBV29-1 with TRBJ2-3, with D perhaps matching TRBD1 (5 bases). Per germline, CDR1 SQVTM and CDR2 ANQGSEA. With 0 bases removed from V and 6 bases from J, the gap between germline ends came to 7 bases. The CDR3 loop spans 12 amino acids. CDR3 DNA sequence: TGCAGCGTTGAAGAAGGGGCGGATACGCAGTATTTT. Amino acid sequence: CSVEEGADTQYF.

This sequence joins TRBV3-1 and TRBJ2-1; D ambiguous. V dropped 1 base and J dropped 4 bases, with 5 bases sitting between them. This CDR3 has 13 residues. Germline V gives CDR1 LGHDT, CDR2 YNNKEL (reference sequence). DNA of the CDR3: TGTGCCAGCAGCCAAGCCGAGTACAATGAGCAGTTCTTC. Protein: CASSQAEYNEQFF.

The chain has TRBV18 and TRBJ2-1; no clear D. The germline gives CDR1 KGHSH, CDR2 LQKENI. The CDR3 covers 13 residues. V was trimmed by 3 bases and J by 6 bases, leaving 9 bases between them. The DNA for the CDR3 is TGTGCCAGCTCACCCTCCCGAGTCAATGAGCAGTTCTTC. Protein sequence: CASSPSRVNEQFF.

This clonotype was seen ten or more times. The DNA for the CDR3 is TGTGCCAGCCGGATCCTAGCGGGGGGGCGAGGTGAGCAGTTCTTC. Its protein product is CASRILAGGRGEQFF. The V and J genes are TRBV28 and TRBJ2-1; 12 bases align to TRBD2. From germline, CDR1 is MDHEN and CDR2 SYDVKM. The V segment lost 8 bases and the J segment 9 bases; nucleotides outside the gene matches: 11. The CDR3 extends over 15 amino acids.

As regards this clonotype: Given a much more abundant clone one base away, this may be a read error. The conserved phenylalanine or tryptophan normally closing the CDR3 is absent here, so this likely arose from a read error. No DNA is shown, since the ends of the CDR3 on it are uncertain; the CDR3 is the one TCRdb lists. The rearrangement uses TRBV6-2 or TRBV6-3 and TRBJ1-2; the listed D gene, TRBD1, was not tested against the DNA. The germline V gene encodes CDR1 MNHEY and CDR2 SVGEGT. The CDR3 comprises 13 residues, both ends counted. The CDR3 protein is CASSFADRGFWTY.

In its sample, this clonotype was seen many times. The chain joins TRBV7-9 to TRBJ1-2; D unresolved. V dropped 5 bases and J dropped 2 bases, with 15 bases sitting between them. The CDR3 runs to 15 residues. Germline V gene sequence: CDR1 SEHNR, CDR2 FQNEAQ (reference sequence). This CDR3 is CASSDHSTQNYGYTF. CDR3 DNA: TGTGCCAGCAGCGACCACTCGACGCAGAACTATGGCTACACCTTC.